The T cell receptor (beta chain) under discussion was sequenced for a study of blood T cells in healthy people across ages. Study findings and constraints: Diversity was higher, and naive CD4+ cells more numerous, in long-lived donors than in aged donors. TCR beta diversity was tightly associated with the proportion of naive T cells.

A second about 6 to 11 cycle PCR used barcoded and J-beta primers. TCRdb re-called the 5' RACE reads through MiXCR, storing one row per CDR3 protein. The data hold 270,000 or so distinct CDR3 sequences, with 27% observed a single time. Comments on this clonotype: Its antigen is unknown.

Healthy Caucasian individuals from Russia aged about 6 to 90 were enrolled as donors. Input material: blood. The clonotype originates from a woman aged 70-85 years in good health.

The CDR3 DNA is TGTGCCAGCAGCCCGAGGGAGCGCGCGGGGGCCAAAAACATTCAGTACTTC. Translated, it gives CASSPRERAGAKNIQYF. V usage is TRBV3-1 and J usage is TRBJ2-4; possible D gene TRBD2, 6 bases. Deletions cut 4 bases from V and 1 base from J, with 17 bases between. In germline, CDR1 is LGHDT, CDR2 YNNKEL (reference sequence). The CDR3 extends over 17 amino acids.